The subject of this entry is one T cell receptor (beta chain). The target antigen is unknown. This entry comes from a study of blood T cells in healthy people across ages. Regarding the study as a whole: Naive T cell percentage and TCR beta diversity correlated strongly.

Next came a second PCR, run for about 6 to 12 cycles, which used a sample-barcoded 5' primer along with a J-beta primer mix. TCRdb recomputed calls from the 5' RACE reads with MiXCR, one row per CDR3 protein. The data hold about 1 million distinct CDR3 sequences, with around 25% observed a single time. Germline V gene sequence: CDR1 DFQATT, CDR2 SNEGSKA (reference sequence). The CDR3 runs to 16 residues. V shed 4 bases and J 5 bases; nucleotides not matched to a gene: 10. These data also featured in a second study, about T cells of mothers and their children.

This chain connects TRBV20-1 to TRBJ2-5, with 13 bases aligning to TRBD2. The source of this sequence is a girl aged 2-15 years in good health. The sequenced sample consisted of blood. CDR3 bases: TGCAGTGCTACCGATGGGACTAGCGGGATACGGGAGACCCAGTACTTC. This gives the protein CSATDGTSGIRETQYF.